The clone carrying this T cell receptor (beta chain) showed up many times. The CDR3 covers 15 residues. The V gene end was trimmed by 4 bases and the J gene end by 3 bases; junction bases not matched to a gene: 3. The V gene's germline CDR1 is LNHDA and CDR2 SQIVND (reference sequence). This sample was included in a study of HIV-infected children after antiretroviral therapy interruption. Across the whole study: Samples from the continuous-treatment group were taken at weeks 0, 48 and 150.

The treatment was: PENTA 11 planned treatment interruption arm or continuous ART arm. The TCR library was built from RNA with a 3' RACE protocol and unique molecular identifiers. From the 3' RACE reads, TCRdb called clonotypes with MiXCR, one entry per CDR3 protein. Here the sample spans tens of thousands of distinct CDR3 sequences, more than 3.5% being singletons. The origin of this receptor is a pool of human donors with HIV. The chain joins TRBV19 to TRBJ2-2; TRBD1 aligns across 9 bases. The sample was CD45RA+ CD4+ T cells from PBMCs, pooled from several time points, taken from a donor given antiretroviral therapy, either interrupted or continuous. Noted subset: naive CD4+ CD45RA+ CD45RO- T cells. The CDR3 loop is CASSRQGVYTGELFF. The CDR3 DNA follows: TGTGCCAGTAGTAGACAGGGGGTTTACACCGGGGAGCTGTTTTTT.